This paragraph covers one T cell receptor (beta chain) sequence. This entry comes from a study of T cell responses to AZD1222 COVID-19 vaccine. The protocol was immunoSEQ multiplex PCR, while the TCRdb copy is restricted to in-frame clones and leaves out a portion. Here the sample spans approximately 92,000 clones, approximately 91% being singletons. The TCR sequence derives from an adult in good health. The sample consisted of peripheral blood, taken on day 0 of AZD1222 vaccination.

In DNA form, the CDR3 reads TGTGCCAGCCTGGGGGGAAGCTTCAAAGGCTGGGACACTGAAGCTTTCTTT. Protein: CASLGGSFKGWDTEAFF. The chain has TRBV28 and TRBJ1-1, with D perhaps matching TRBD1 (5 bases). The CDR3 sequence is 17 residues long. Germline CDR1 is MDHEN and CDR2 is SYDVKM. V lost 8 bases and J 3 bases, leaving 25 bases between the germline ends.